The rows below give T cell receptor beta chains drawn from one sample of a study of cytomegalovirus exposure and HLA in healthy donors. The data were produced by immunoSEQ multiplex PCR, yet TCRdb's version contains in-frame clones alone and is incomplete. This sample yields more than 140,000 clones, of which over 75% are seen a single time; approximately 5.5% belongs to the top ten. Sequenced: PBMCs. The origin of the receptors is a man aged 30-40 years in good health and CMV-seropositive. The CDR3 runs from the conserved cysteine through the conserved F or W. D genes are given only for firm matches. Not every row has a clone size; where given, it reads once, few, many or a size class.

TRBJ1-1	TRBV7-2	.	.	TGTGCCAGCAGCTTATCTGCGATCAACACTGAAGCTTTCTTT	CASSLSAINTEAFF
TRBJ2-1	TRBV5-1	TRBD2	once	TGCGCCAGCTTCTCGGGGGGGACCCCCAGTGAGCAGTTCTTC	CASFSGGTPSEQFF
TRBJ2-7	TRBV28	.	.	TGTGCCAGCAGTTTGAGGCGCGAGCAGTACTTC	CASSLRREQYF
TRBJ2-5	TRBV25-1	TRBD1	.	TGTGCCAGCAGTGGTTCCGGGACAGGGGAAGAGACCCAGTACTTC	CASSGSGTGEETQYF
TRBJ2-6	TRBV11-2	.	.	TGTGCCAGCAGCTTAACTGGGGCCAACGGCCTGACTTTC	CASSLTGANGLTF
TRBJ1-5	TRBV11-2	.	.	TGTGCCAGCAGCTTAGGAGCAGGCATGAATCAGCCCCAGCATTTT	CASSLGAGMNQPQHF
TRBJ1-5	TRBV16	TRBD1	.	TGTGCCAGCAGCCAAGCGGGACAGAGCAATCAGCCCCAGCATTTT	CASSQAGQSNQPQHF
TRBJ1-2	TRBV7-9	.	few	TGTGCCAGCAGCTTAGCTGCCGGGAATGGCGATGGCTACACCTTC	CASSLAAGNGDGYTF
TRBJ1-5	TRBV7-9	.	.	TGTGCCAGCAGCTTAGGGGAGGGGAATCAGCCCCAGCATTTT	CASSLGEGNQPQHF
TRBJ2-7	TRBV27	TRBD2	.	TGTGCCAGCAAGACTAGCGGGATGATCAACGAGCAGTACTTC	CASKTSGMINEQYF
TRBJ2-2	TRBV7-9	.	.	TGTGCCAGCAGCCCTAGCGGAGGGGGGCCAGGCGGGGAGCTGTTTTTT	CASSPSGGGPGGELFF
TRBJ2-7	TRBV9	.	.	TGTGCCAGCAGCAGACGAGCGGACGGGAGCTCCTACGAGCAGTACTTC	CASSRRADGSSYEQYF
TRBJ2-3	TRBV28	.	.	TGTGCCAGCAGTTTCGCCAGGATGAGACAGTATTTT	CASSFARMRQYF
TRBJ2-7	TRBV6-5	.	few	TGTGCCAGCAGTTACTCGTTAGAAGGCGGCTACGAGCAGTACTTC	CASSYSLEGGYEQYF
TRBJ2-2	TRBV2	TRBD2	.	TGTGCCAGCAGTCAAAGGGCTAGCGGATTCACCGGGGAGCTGTTTTTT	CASSQRASGFTGELFF
TRBJ1-5	TRBV4-1	.	few	TGCGCCAGCAGCCAGGCGGGAGGGTTTTTGGGACCAAGGCCCCAGCATTTT	CASSQAGGFLGPRPQHF
TRBJ1-6	TRBV30	TRBD1	.	TGTGCCTGGAGCTACGGACAGGGGAATTCACCCCTCCACTTT	CAWSYGQGNSPLHF
TRBJ1-3	TRBV21-1	.	.	TGTGCCAGCAGCAAAACAGCGGGTCGCTCTGGAAACACCATATATTTT	CASSKTAGRSGNTIYF
TRBJ2-1	TRBV5-1	.	.	TGCGCCAGCAGCTCTTCGCTTCCTGTTGGTTTCAGTGAGCAGTTCTTC	CASSSSLPVGFSEQFF
TRBJ1-1	TRBV21-1	.	.	TGTGCCAGCAGCAAAGAAGGTTCGGCGGATCATGAAGCTTTCTTT	CASSKEGSADHEAFF
TRBJ1-1	TRBV13	TRBD1	.	TGTGCCAGCAGCTTGCAGGGGGCCATGAACACTGAAGCTTTCTTT	CASSLQGAMNTEAFF
TRBJ2-2	TRBV7-7	TRBD2	.	TGTGCCAGCAGCCTGGGACTAGCGGGAGAGACGAACACCGGGGAGCTGTTTTTT	CASSLGLAGETNTGELFF
TRBJ2-5	TRBV5-4	.	.	TGTGCCAGCAGCCCAAGTCATGGCCGACAAGAGACCCAGTACTTC	CASSPSHGRQETQYF
TRBJ2-7	TRBV7-9	.	.	TGTGCCAGCAGCCCCGGTGCGATGAGCAGGGACTTTGGAGGGGAGCAGTACTTC	CASSPGAMSRDFGGEQYF
TRBJ2-7	TRBV30	.	.	TGTGCCTGGAGACGGGACTCCCGAGGCTACGAGCAGTACTTC	CAWRRDSRGYEQYF
TRBJ2-1	TRBV6-1	.	few	TGTGCCAGCATTACCGGGAACTCCTACAATGAGCAGTTCTTC	CASITGNSYNEQFF
TRBJ1-1	TRBV27	TRBD1	.	TGTGCCGCCAGACAGGGGGCCCTCTACACTGAAGCTTTCTTT	CAARQGALYTEAFF
TRBJ2-1	TRBV27	TRBD2	.	TGTGCCAGCAGTCCCTCATCTAGCGGGAGTTTACTTAATGAGCAGTTCTTC	CASSPSSSGSLLNEQFF
TRBJ2-1	TRBV11-3	.	.	TGTGCCAGCAGCTCAGAGGAGGGGGCGGACAATGAGCAGTTCTTC	CASSSEEGADNEQFF
TRBJ1-2	TRBV2	.	.	TGTGCCAGCAGTCCCGGGGGGACATACTATGGCTACACCTTC	CASSPGGTYYGYTF
TRBJ2-7	TRBV6-5	TRBD2	.	TGTGCCAGCAGTTACCAATCTAGCGGCTCCTACGAGCAGTACTTC	CASSYQSSGSYEQYF
TRBJ2-7	TRBV29-1	TRBD1	.	TGCAGCGCCGGACAGGGGGCAGGAGAGCAGTACTTC	CSAGQGAGEQYF
TRBJ2-7	TRBV27	TRBD2	.	TGTGCCAGCAGACCTACATTTTGGGGGGGACTAGCGGGAGTTGGCGACGAGCAGTACTTC	CASRPTFWGGLAGVGDEQYF
TRBJ1-2	TRBV27	TRBD1	few	TGTGCCAGCAGTTTAAGCGACCGGGACAGGGTTCACACCTTC	CASSLSDRDRVHTF
TRBJ2-3	TRBV19	.	.	TGTGCCAGTAGCAACCAGGGTACATCTGATACGCAGTATTTT	CASSNQGTSDTQYF
TRBJ1-2	TRBV27	.	.	TGTGCCAGCAGTTTAACTGGGGCCCACTATGGCTACACCTTC	CASSLTGAHYGYTF
TRBJ2-7	TRBV7-2	TRBD2	.	TGTGCCAGCACCGGGGGACTAGCGGGAGAGGACGAGCAGTACTTC	CASTGGLAGEDEQYF
TRBJ2-2	TRBV4-1	.	.	TGCGCCAGCGGACAGTGGACAGAATCCACTTCCGGGGAGCTGTTTTTT	CASGQWTESTSGELFF
TRBJ2-1	TRBV7-2	TRBD2	.	TGTGCCAGCAGCCCATGGGGGGGGGACTACAATGAGCAGTTCTTC	CASSPWGGDYNEQFF
TRBJ1-1	TRBV2	.	.	TGTGCCAGCAGTGCTGACAGCCCTGAAGCTTTCTTT	CASSADSPEAFF
TRBJ1-2	TRBV18	TRBD1	.	TGTGCCAGCTCCCCAAACAGGGGCGACTATGGCTACACCTTC	CASSPNRGDYGYTF
TRBJ2-1	TRBV6-6	.	.	TGTGCCAGCAGTTACTCAAGGGGGAGCTCCTACAATGAGCAGTTCTTC	CASSYSRGSSYNEQFF
TRBJ2-1	TRBV28	TRBD1	.	TGTGCCAGCAGGATCCCGGGACAGGTCCGGGATGAGCAGTTCTTC	CASRIPGQVRDEQFF
TRBJ2-1	TRBV11-2	TRBD1	.	TGTGCCAGCAGCCCTTCCAGGGGGTACAATGAGCAGTTCTTC	CASSPSRGYNEQFF
TRBJ2-1	TRBV27	TRBD1	.	TGTGCCAGCAGTTTATCGGTCGGGACAGGGGGCAATGAGCAGTTCTTC	CASSLSVGTGGNEQFF
TRBJ2-7	TRBV5-1	TRBD2	.	TGCGCCAGCAGCTCCACGAGCGGGGACGAGCAGTACTTC	CASSSTSGDEQYF
TRBJ2-3	TRBV4-2	TRBD2	.	TGTGCCAGCAGCCAATTCGTCTGGACTAGCGGACCCCTCACAGATACGCAGTATTTT	CASSQFVWTSGPLTDTQYF
TRBJ1-1	TRBV6-5	.	once	TGTGCCAGCGGACTCACTGAAGCTTTCTTT	CASGLTEAFF
TRBJ1-1	TRBV6-5	.	.	TGTGCCAGCAGTTACTCGGAGGGGACGGCTGAAGCTTTCTTT	CASSYSEGTAEAFF
TRBJ2-1	TRBV5-6	.	few	TGTGCCAGCAGCGGCCGACACGAATTCCCCTCCTACAATGAGCAGTTCTTC	CASSGRHEFPSYNEQFF
TRBJ2-7	TRBV28	TRBD1	few	TGTGCCAGCAGTTTGTACAGGGGACGATACGAGCAGTACTTC	CASSLYRGRYEQYF
TRBJ2-1	TRBV6-5	TRBD2	.	TGTGCCAGCAGTTATTCCGGACTAGCGGAAAGGGATGAGCAGTTCTTC	CASSYSGLAERDEQFF
TRBJ2-7	TRBV18	TRBD1	few	TGTGCCAGCTCAGGGACAGGGGCCTCCTACGAGCAGTACTTC	CASSGTGASYEQYF
TRBJ1-6	TRBV7-6	TRBD1	.	TGTGCCAGCAGTTGGAACAGGGGGCTGGATTCACCCCTCCACTTT	CASSWNRGLDSPLHF
TRBJ1-1	TRBV5-1	.	.	TGCGCCAGCAGCTTGTCAGGGGACACTGAAGCTTTCTTT	CASSLSGDTEAFF
TRBJ1-4	TRBV5-4	TRBD1	.	TGTGCCAGCAGCTTAAGGACAGGGTTAACTAATGAAAAACTGTTTTTT	CASSLRTGLTNEKLFF
TRBJ2-7	TRBV5-1	.	.	TGCGCCAGCAGCTTGGAGGGCAGGGCCCACGAGCAGTACTTC	CASSLEGRAHEQYF